A single sample is the source of the 19 T cell receptor beta chains below, sequenced in a study of CD8+CD57+ T cells in acquired aplastic anemia. It was genomic DNA that served as the template for profiling TCR beta VDJ and CDR3. TCRdb analysed the reads with MiXCR anew, one entry per CDR3 protein. The profile shows some 410,000 distinct CDR3 sequences, just under 70% of them singletons. The sample comprised sorted CD4+, CD8+, or CD8+CD57+ T cells (not recorded which) from PBMCs. These TCRs come from a human donor in good health, serving as a control.

This clonotype was detected a few times. This clone may be a read error of a much larger clone one base away. The J gene is TRBJ1-2, the V gene TRBV7-8; possibly TRBD1 for D (5 bases). Germline V gene sequence: CDR1 SGHVS, CDR2 FQNEAQ. This CDR3 contains 15 residues. The CDR3 reads CASGLDPGQGRGYTF. The DNA of the CDR3 is TGTGCCAGCGGCTTAGATCCGGGTCAGGGCCGAGGCTACACCTTC.

On this clonotype: Mismatch with germline at one junction end may stem from a read error. The rearrangement joins TRBV7-4 to TRBJ1-3; TRBD1 agrees at 8 bases. Germline loops: CDR1 SGHVT, CDR2 SQSDAQ. The length of the CDR3 is 16 residues. The DNA of the CDR3 is TGTGCCAGCAGCTATAAAACAGGGGGATTAAGGAACACCATACATTTT. Encoded protein: CASSYKTGGLRNTIHF.

V usage is TRBV2 and J usage is TRBJ1-2; D is possibly TRBD1 (5 bases). Germline CDR1 SNHLY, CDR2 FYNNEI. The CDR3 has 13 residues. V gave up 7 bases and J gave up 3 bases, with 12 bases separating them. The CDR3 nucleotides read TGTGCCAGCAACCCGGGGCCCGACTATGGCTACACCTTC. Translated: CASNPGPDYGYTF.

This clonotype came up a few times. The chain uses TRBV20-1 and TRBJ2-5; 13 nucleotides match TRBD2. The germline V gene has CDR1 DFQATT and CDR2 SNEGSKA (reference sequence). The CDR3 consists of 14 residues. The V gene end was trimmed by 6 bases and the J gene end by 4 bases; junction bases not matched to a gene: 5. CDR3 amino acids: CSAPRTSGGETQYF. The CDR3, as DNA: TGCAGTGCCCCTCGGACTAGCGGGGGAGAGACCCAGTACTTC.

This clonotype was recorded at least ten times. V usage is TRBV6-5 and J usage is TRBJ1-2, with 7 bases aligning to TRBD1. V lost 2 bases and J lost 7; bases outside the gene matches: 10. The V gene's germline CDR1 is MNHEY and CDR2 SVGAGI. The CDR3 is 15 residues long. The chain's CDR3 is CASSYPGGQVSGYTF. The CDR3 DNA reads as TGTGCCAGCAGTTACCCAGGGGGTCAGGTCTCTGGCTACACCTTC.

This clonotype was seen many times. This chain uses TRBV28 with TRBJ2-7, with 8 bases fitting TRBD1. The CDR3 contains 17 residues. V shed 6 bases, J shed 5 bases, and the junction held 18 bases outside the gene matches. CDR1 is MDHEN and CDR2 is SYDVKM in the germline V gene. CDR3 sequence: CASSLGGGQGRSHEQYF. In DNA form, the CDR3 reads TGTGCCAGCAGCCTCGGGGGAGGACAGGGAAGGTCCCACGAGCAGTACTTC.

The genes are TRBV6-5 and TRBJ2-7; TRBD2 matches at 8 bases. This CDR3 region has 12 residues. Germline lookup yields CDR1 MNHEY and CDR2 SVGAGI. The V and J ends lost 1 base and 9 bases, in that order; junction bases with no gene match: 2. The DNA for the CDR3 is TGTGCCAGCAGTTACTGGGCGGGGGGGCAGTACTTC. It specifies CASSYWAGGQYF.

Of note for this clonotype: An end of the junction does not agree with germline; a read error may underlie this. The V and J genes are TRBV7-2 and TRBJ2-3; no clear D. CDR1 and CDR2 (germline): SGHTA, FQGNSA. This CDR3 spans 14 amino acids. Here the CDR3 DNA reads TGTGCCAGCAGCTTAGTGTTCCAGGTGAATCAGCCCCAGTTT. This translates into CASSLVFQVNQPQF.

This clonotype was seen repeatedly, ten times or more. The V gene is TRBV6-1, the J gene TRBJ1-2; 7 bases are a match to TRBD1. The germline V gene encodes CDR1 MNHNS and CDR2 SASEGT. The CDR3 covers 16 residues. J gave up 3 bases and V 7 bases, and 14 bases lay outside the gene matches. The CDR3 is CASNPNRQGGYYGYTF. The CDR3 bases are TGTGCCAGCAACCCAAACAGACAGGGAGGTTACTATGGCTACACCTTC.

This clonotype has at least ten counts. The rearrangement links TRBV20-1 to TRBJ2-1; TRBD2 agrees at 9 bases. Germline V CDR1 and CDR2: DFQATT, SNEGSKA (reference sequence). The CDR3 spans 16 residues. The ends lost 6 bases at V and 1 base at J; junction bases unmatched: 10. As DNA, the CDR3 is TGCAGTGCCGAGGGGAGCGGGGGGTATTCCTACAATGAGCAGTTCTTC. The encoded protein is CSAEGSGGYSYNEQFF.

V usage is TRBV7-2 and J usage is TRBJ2-3, with D uncertain. The germline V and J ends were trimmed by 6 bases and 14 bases, with 27 bases remaining between them. The CDR3 loop spans 15 amino acids. Germline assignment: CDR1 SGHTA and CDR2 FQGNSA. This CDR3 is CASRSTIGETQYLYF. The CDR3 nucleotides are TGTGCCAGCAGGAGCACTATCGGAGAGACACAGTACCTGTATTTT. Filled out from reference TRBV7-2 and TRBJ2-3, the complete variable domain reads GAGVSQSPSNKVTEKGKDVELRCDPISGHTALYWYRQSLGQGLEFLIYFQGNSAPDKSGLPSDRFSAERTGGSVSTLTIQRTQQEDSAVYLCASRSTIGETQYLYFGPGTRLTVL.

The chain joins TRBV2 to TRBJ1-6; D may be TRBD1 (6 bases). This CDR3 has 13 residues. Germline V lookup: CDR1 SNHLY, CDR2 FYNNEI. The germline V and J ends were trimmed by 10 bases and 8 bases, with 15 bases remaining between them. CDR3 nucleotides: TGTGCCACCCGGGACACCGGATATTCACCCCTCCACTTT. Translation: CATRDTGYSPLHF.

The chain uses TRBV2 and TRBJ1-6, with D maybe TRBD1 (5 bases). V was cut by 5 bases and J by 11 bases, with 19 bases left in between. The CDR3 is 15 amino acids. Germline values: CDR1 SNHLY, CDR2 FYNNEI. Here the CDR3 DNA reads TGTGCCAGCAGTTTATACCAGGGCGCGGACACACCCCTCCACTTT. Translated, it gives CASSLYQGADTPLHF.

As for this clonotype: A single base separates this from a much larger clone, so it may be a read error. The CDR3 end shows no conserved phenylalanine or tryptophan, and so a read error is likely. This rearrangement joins TRBV18 to TRBJ2-1; weak D call: TRBD1 (5 bases). Germline CDR1 reads KGHSH; CDR2 reads LQKENI. Trimming took 0 bases from V and 5 from J, leaving 8 bases between them. The CDR3 loop spans 14 amino acids. The CDR3 DNA follows: TGTGCCAGCTCACCACCGTTCAGGGACAATGAGCAGTTCCTC. Translated: CASSPPFRDNEQFL.

There are many counts of this clonotype. CDR3 nucleotides: TGTGCCAGCAGCCAATCTCTGGCAGGCGGCTACACCTTC. Its protein is CASSQSLAGGYTF. The genes are TRBV3-1 and TRBJ1-2; D unclear. This CDR3 is 13 amino acids long. Trimming pared 2 bases from V and 8 bases from J, leaving 12 bases between. Germline CDR1 LGHDT, CDR2 YNNKEL (reference sequence).

This clonotype occurred many times. CDR3 sequence: CASGGGSNQPQHF. The CDR3 bases are TGTGCCTCCGGGGGGGGCAGCAATCAGCCCCAGCATTTT. V and J are TRBV10-3 and TRBJ1-5; the D gene is possibly TRBD1 (6 bases). The V and J ends lost 11 bases and 1 base respectively, with 12 bases between them. Germline V lookup: CDR1 ENHRY, CDR2 SYGVKD. There are 13 residues in the CDR3.

To note about this clonotype: The junction and the germline gene differ at one end; a read error may be behind it. The chain recombines TRBV7-9 with TRBJ2-3; possible D gene TRBD1, 5 bases. CDR1 and CDR2 from the germline V gene are SEHNR and FQNEAQ (reference sequence). The CDR3 runs 13 residues. The CDR3 here is CASALGAAPTGTF. As DNA, the CDR3 is TGTGCCAGCGCCCTAGGGGCAGCGCCCACGGGCACCTTC.

Note on this clonotype: No DNA is shown, since the ends of the CDR3 on it are uncertain; the CDR3 is the one TCRdb lists. The chain joins TRBV9 to TRBJ2-7. The CDR3 is 14 residues long, counting both termini. Germline values: CDR1 SGDLS, CDR2 YYNGEE. This CDR3 is CASSVGQGNTEAYF.

As DNA, the CDR3 is TGTGCCAGTAATGAGGCAGGGTGGGCAGATACGCAGTATTTT. This encodes CASNEAGWADTQYF. The J gene is TRBJ2-3, the V gene TRBV19, with D possibly being TRBD1 (5 bases). The V gene lost 7 bases and the J gene lost 4 bases, with 15 bases spanning the gap. Looked up from germline, CDR1 is LNHDA and CDR2 is SQIVND (reference sequence). CDR3 length equals 14 residues.